This T cell receptor beta chain was documented in a study of blood T cell repertoires in COVID-19. In the study overall: COVID-19 samples from acute and convalescent phases originated in the United States, Italy and Spain. PBMCs, B-cell-depleted T cells, or T cells were the source of the cDNA or gDNA that made up the material.

The authors' processing: Reference gene primer amplification gave nucleated cell count estimates. The method was immunoSEQ multiplex PCR; TCRdb's version includes in-frame clones alone and lacks a portion of them. The D gene and trimming were derived from the DNA, and the V and J assignments and clone size from that table. The repertoire has 250,000 to 400,000 clones, approximately 90% of them found once; the top ten carry approximately 1.6%. The CDR3 loop spans 14 amino acids. V was pared by 3 bases and J by 8 bases, with 7 bases of the junction left unmatched. Germline lookup yields CDR1 MGHRA and CDR2 YSYEKL. While infection was still active, Seattle patients were enrolled and then followed longitudinally.

V is TRBV4-1 and J is TRBJ2-3; 8 bases fit TRBD2. Specimen: peripheral blood. The clonotype comes from a young woman with COVID-19, enrolled during active disease. The CDR3 spells CASSQGGTSPTQYF. The CDR3 nucleotides are TGCGCCAGCAGCCAGGGGGGGACTAGTCCTACGCAGTATTTT.